The T cell receptor beta chain described here comes from a study of cytomegalovirus exposure and HLA in healthy donors. 60 Vbeta and 13 Jbeta primers were used in PCR. Produced via immunoSEQ multiplex PCR; TCRdb's table is partial and in-frame only. The table has more than 75,000 clones, nearly 80% seen once; the top ten hold 3.5% to 4%. The V segment lost 4 bases and the J segment 1 base; nucleotides outside the gene matches: 1. The germline CDR1 and CDR2 sequences are SGHTA and FQGNSA. The CDR3 length is 14 residues. On this clone: What it binds is unknown.

General observations from the study: As confirmed in vitro, three CMV-associated chains were specific for CMV antigens. It was assumed in the presence/absence analyses that sequencing depth was roughly uniform across donors. Overall, approximately 150 TCR beta chains were annotated as cytomegalovirus-associated. Follow-up analysis seemed to connect common viral pathogens with several of the most significant clusters identified.

Sample: PBMCs. This rearrangement joins TRBV7-2 to TRBJ2-5; 9 bases map to TRBD1. This clonotype was obtained from a woman between 40 and 50 years old in good health and CMV-seronegative. CDR3 region: CASSWDRAQETQYF. DNA of the CDR3: TGTGCCAGCAGCTGGGACAGGGCCCAAGAGACCCAGTACTTC. Full variable domain (missing parts from reference TRBV7-2 and TRBJ2-5): GAGVSQSPSNKVTEKGKDVELRCDPISGHTALYWYRQSLGQGLEFLIYFQGNSAPDKSGLPSDRFSAERTGGSVSTLTIQRTQQEDSAVYLCASSWDRAQETQYFGPGTRLLVL.